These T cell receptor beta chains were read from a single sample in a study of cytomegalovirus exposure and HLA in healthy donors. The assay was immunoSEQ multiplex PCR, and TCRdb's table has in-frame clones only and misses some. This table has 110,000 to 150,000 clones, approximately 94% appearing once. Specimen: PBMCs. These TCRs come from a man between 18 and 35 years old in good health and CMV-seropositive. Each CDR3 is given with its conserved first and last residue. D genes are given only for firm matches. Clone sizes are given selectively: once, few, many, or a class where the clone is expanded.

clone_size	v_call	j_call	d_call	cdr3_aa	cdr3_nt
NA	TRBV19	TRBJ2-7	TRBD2	CATRASGSYEQYF	TGTGCCACTAGGGCTAGCGGGTCCTACGAGCAGTACTTC
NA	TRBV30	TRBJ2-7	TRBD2	CAWSVSLAGYYEQYF	TGTGCCTGGAGTGTAAGCCTAGCGGGATACTACGAGCAGTACTTC
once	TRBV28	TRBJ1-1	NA	CASSLNRENTEAFF	TGTGCCAGCAGTTTAAATCGGGAGAACACTGAAGCTTTCTTT
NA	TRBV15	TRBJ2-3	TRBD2	CATSSYTSGPDTQYF	TGTGCCACCAGCAGCTACACTAGCGGTCCAGATACGCAGTATTTT
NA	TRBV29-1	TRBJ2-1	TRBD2	CSVDSPSGRYNEQFF	TGCAGCGTTGACTCCCCTAGCGGGAGGTACAATGAGCAGTTCTTC
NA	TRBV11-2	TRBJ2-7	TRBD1	CASSLTLPAGGSYEQYF	TGTGCCAGCAGCTTAACCCTCCCGGCAGGGGGTTCCTACGAGCAGTACTTC
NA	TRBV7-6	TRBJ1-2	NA	CASSLAPFGRAYGYTF	TGTGCCAGCAGCTTAGCTCCCTTTGGCAGGGCCTATGGCTACACCTTC
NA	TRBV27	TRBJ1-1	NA	CASRKQALNTEAFF	TGTGCCAGCAGAAAACAGGCATTGAACACTGAAGCTTTCTTT
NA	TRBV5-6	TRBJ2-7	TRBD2	CASSPLREFSYEQYF	TGTGCCAGCAGCCCTTTGCGGGAGTTCTCCTACGAGCAGTACTTC
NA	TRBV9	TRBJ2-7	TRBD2	CASSVVRREILRWAYEQYF	TGTGCCAGCAGCGTAGTGAGGCGGGAGATCCTTAGGTGGGCCTACGAGCAGTACTTC
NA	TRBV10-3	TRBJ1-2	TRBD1	CAISAPWTGYGYTF	TGTGCCATCAGTGCGCCCTGGACAGGCTATGGCTACACCTTC
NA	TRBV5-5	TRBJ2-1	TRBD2	CASSGYLAGDNEQFF	TGTGCCAGCAGCGGATATCTAGCGGGAGATAATGAGCAGTTCTTC
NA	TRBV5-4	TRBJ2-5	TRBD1	CASSSLQTGGEETQYF	TGTGCCAGCAGCTCCCTACAGACAGGGGGCGAAGAGACCCAGTACTTC
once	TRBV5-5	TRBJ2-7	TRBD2	CASSFLAGANGEQYF	TGTGCCAGCAGCTTCTTAGCGGGAGCTAATGGGGAGCAGTACTTC